This T cell receptor beta chain was observed in a study of blood T cell repertoires in COVID-19. Trimming removed 4 bases from V and 0 bases from J; junction bases left unmatched: 7. The CDR3 is 16 residues long. Germline V gene sequence: CDR1 SGHRS, CDR2 YFSETQ. Assay: immunoSEQ multiplex PCR; the TCRdb copy retains only in-frame clones and omits some. The top ten hold 10% to 13% of the sample, which has roughly 150,000 clones, approximately 77% seen once. The receptor's source is an elderly woman with active or convalescent COVID-19. The rearrangement uses TRBV5-1 and TRBJ1-3; TRBD1 agrees at 7 bases. Source material: peripheral blood. The CDR3 protein is CASSPAEGASGNTIYF. The CDR3 DNA reads as TGCGCCAGCAGCCCCGCAGAGGGGGCCTCTGGAAACACCATATATTTT.